One and the same sample provided the 26 T cell receptor beta chains below, sequenced in a study of T cells after yellow fever vaccination. TCRdb ran MiXCR on the 5' RACE reads and lists one entry per CDR3 protein. The data hold 300,000 to 400,000 distinct CDR3 sequences, with 6.2% observed a single time. Sequenced here: PBMCs, sampled 5 days after the yellow fever booster vaccination. All receptors derive from a man younger than 40 who received the YFV17D yellow fever vaccine.

This clonotype was seen at least ten times. The V call is TRBV3-1, the J call TRBJ2-1; TRBD2 matches at 8 bases. The CDR3 has 14 amino acids. J was trimmed by 5 bases and V by 6 bases; bases with no gene match: 6. The germline CDR1 and CDR2 sequences are LGHDT and YNNKEL (reference sequence). Written as DNA, the CDR3 is TGTGCCAGCAGAACTAGCGGTCCAAACAATGAGCAGTTCTTC. Its translation is CASRTSGPNNEQFF.

This clonotype was seen more than once but under ten times. This chain connects TRBV5-1 to TRBJ2-1; 8 bases match TRBD2. The CDR3 is made up of 15 amino acids. Germline assignment: CDR1 SGHRS and CDR2 YFSETQ. J gave up 3 bases and V 3 bases, and 5 bases lay outside the gene matches. The CDR3 DNA is TGCGCCAGCAGCTCACCACTAGCGGTCTACAATGAGCAGTTCTTC. This gives the protein CASSSPLAVYNEQFF.

This clonotype was observed at least ten times. The chain recombines TRBV20-1 with TRBJ2-3; the match to TRBD2 covers 7 bases. CDR3 length equals 16 residues. Germline-derived CDR1 and CDR2 are DFQATT and SNEGSKA (reference sequence). V gave up 3 bases and J gave up 4 bases; unmatched junction bases: 13. CDR3: CSASGSVGGSADTQYF. For the CDR3, the DNA is TGCAGTGCTAGTGGGTCGGTGGGCGGGAGTGCAGATACGCAGTATTTT.

This chain uses TRBV12-3 or TRBV12-4 with TRBJ2-1; D perhaps matches TRBD2 (6 bases). This CDR3 spans 12 amino acids. Trimming shortened V by 8 bases and J by 9 bases, and 14 bases separated the two germline ends. The CDR3 is CASGARRVEQFF. The CDR3 nucleotides read TGTGCCAGCGGGGCGAGGAGGGTTGAGCAGTTCTTC.

This clonotype was recorded many times. The chain has TRBV11-2 and TRBJ2-1; 9 bases fit TRBD1. Looked up from germline, CDR1 is SGHAT and CDR2 is FQNNGV. V trimming: 5 bases; J trimming: 0 bases; junction bases outside the gene matches: 8. The CDR3 has 17 amino acids. CDR3 residues: CASSPLTGGGSYNEQFF. CDR3 nucleotides: TGTGCCAGCAGCCCACTGACAGGGGGAGGCTCCTACAATGAGCAGTTCTTC.

The chain employs TRBV14 and TRBJ2-1; D gene ambiguous. Trimming took off 0 bases at V and 0 bases at J, with 9 bases between the two ends. Germline V lookup: CDR1 SGHDN, CDR2 FVKESK. This CDR3 is 16 amino acids long. The chain's CDR3 is CASSQDSASSYNEQFF. Here the CDR3 DNA reads TGTGCCAGCAGCCAAGACTCCGCGAGCTCCTACAATGAGCAGTTCTTC.

V usage is TRBV29-1 and J usage is TRBJ2-1; unclear D gene. In germline, CDR1 is SQVTM, CDR2 ANQGSEA. The CDR3 covers 14 residues. V lost 3 bases, J lost 0 bases, and 9 bases lay in between. CDR3 nucleotide sequence: TGCAGCGTTGATCCCTTGCGCTCCTACAATGAGCAGTTCTTC. Translation gives CSVDPLRSYNEQFF.

The DNA for the CDR3 is TGTGCCAGCAGCTTGGGGGGGGCGGTAAAAGAGACCCAGTACTTC. Residues: CASSLGGAVKETQYF. The chain joins TRBV5-4 to TRBJ2-5; D is perhaps TRBD1 or TRBD2 (6 bases each). CDR1 and CDR2 (germline): SGHNT, YYREEE (reference sequence). V lost 0 bases to trimming and J lost 3 bases, with 12 bases between them. This CDR3 comprises 15 residues.

There are a few counts of this clonotype. The rearrangement links TRBV11-2 to TRBJ2-7, with D hard to call. Trimming took 4 bases from V and 3 from J, leaving 19 bases between them. Germline CDR1 reads SGHAT; CDR2 reads FQNNGV. CDR3 length: 16 amino acids. This chain's CDR3 is CASSSSSGPLGYEQYF. The CDR3 nucleotides read TGTGCCAGCAGCTCATCCTCCGGGCCCCTGGGCTACGAGCAGTACTTC.

The chain is built from TRBV10-1 and TRBJ1-1; perhaps TRBD1 as D (5 bases). V was cut by 3 bases and J by 4 bases, with 9 bases left in between. This CDR3 comprises 13 residues. Germline loops: CDR1 WNHNN, CDR2 SYGVQD (reference sequence). The CDR3 spells CASSDGGGTEAFF. DNA of the CDR3: TGCGCCAGCAGTGACGGCGGGGGCACTGAAGCTTTCTTT.

This rearrangement joins TRBV10-3 to TRBJ2-7, with TRBD2 as a possible D gene (6 bases). This CDR3 has 12 residues. The germline V gene has CDR1 ENHRY and CDR2 SYGVKD. The V gene lost 10 bases and the J gene lost 1 base, with 11 bases spanning the gap. The CDR3: CATAGLSYEQYF. For the CDR3, the DNA is TGTGCCACGGCGGGGCTATCCTACGAGCAGTACTTC.

This clonotype occurred a few times. The V and J genes are TRBV27 and TRBJ2-7; no clear D gene. Germline V gives CDR1 MNHEY, CDR2 SMNVEV (reference sequence). The CDR3 is 14 residues long. V lost 2 bases to trimming and J lost 1 base, with 9 bases between them. The CDR3 sequence is CASSLGGPSYEQYF. For the CDR3, the DNA is TGTGCCAGCAGTTTAGGTGGGCCGTCCTACGAGCAGTACTTC.

This clonotype has ten or more counts. The chain couples TRBV5-1 to TRBJ2-2; no reliable D call. V lost 4 bases, J lost 1 base, and 8 bases lay in between. Germline CDR1 reads SGHRS; CDR2 reads YFSETQ. The CDR3 is 14 amino acids. This CDR3 is CASSVDQNTGELFF. CDR3 DNA: TGCGCCAGCAGCGTGGACCAGAACACCGGGGAGCTGTTTTTT.

This clonotype was counted ten times or more. J is TRBJ2-1 and V is TRBV27; D unresolved. The CDR3 contains 14 residues. Germline-derived CDR1 and CDR2 are MNHEY and SMNVEV (reference sequence). V shed 5 bases and J shed 3 bases, with 11 bases lying between them. The CDR3 loop is CASSPLRGYNEQFF. The CDR3 DNA reads TGTGCCAGCAGTCCTTTACGAGGCTACAATGAGCAGTTCTTC.

CDR3 in DNA: TGTGCCAGCAGCCCAGGACTCCTATACAATGAGCAGTTCTTC. Amino acids: CASSPGLLYNEQFF. The chain has TRBV4-2 and TRBJ2-1; D perhaps matches TRBD2 (5 bases). CDR1 LGHNA and CDR2 YNFKEQ come from the germline V gene. This CDR3 is 14 amino acids long. Trimming removed 4 bases at V and 4 bases at J, with 11 bases between.

This clonotype was found a few times. V is TRBV4-1 and J is TRBJ2-3; the D is unclear. The CDR3 consists of 13 residues. Deletions cut 3 bases from V and 6 bases from J, with 10 bases between. The germline CDR1 and CDR2 sequences are MGHRA and YSYEKL. CDR3 nucleotide sequence: TGCGCCAGCAGCCACCGCCCCAGGGATACGCAGTATTTT. Translation gives CASSHRPRDTQYF.

This clonotype was counted a few times. This rearrangement joins TRBV28 to TRBJ2-4, with D possibly TRBD1 on 6 matching bases. Per the germline V gene, CDR1 is MDHEN and CDR2 is SYDVKM. This CDR3 has 14 amino acids. Trimming took 5 bases from V and 3 from J, leaving 11 bases between them. The chain's CDR3 is CASSPRGNKNIQYF. The CDR3 nucleotides are TGTGCCAGCAGTCCCAGGGGCAACAAAAACATTCAGTACTTC.

This clonotype was seen only a few times. The V and J genes are TRBV20-1 and TRBJ2-7; maybe TRBD2 (6 bases). This CDR3 is 13 amino acids long. The germline V gene encodes CDR1 DFQATT and CDR2 SNEGSKA (reference sequence). Trimming removed 4 bases from V and 0 bases from J, with 10 bases in between. CDR3 sequence reads: CSATRDFSYEQYF. In DNA, the CDR3 is TGCAGTGCTACCCGGGACTTCTCCTACGAGCAGTACTTC.

With respect to this clonotype: Possible read error: a much larger clone is one base away. The chain employs TRBV5-6 and TRBJ2-3, with 8 nucleotides matching TRBD2. V shed 3 bases and J 4 bases; nucleotides not matched to a gene: 10. CDR1 and CDR2 (germline): SGHDT, YYEEEE. The CDR3 contains 16 residues. CDR3 DNA sequence: TGTGCCAGCAGCTCTGGGTACGGGAGGGCCGCAGATACGCAGTATTTT. This codes for CASSSGYGRAADTQYF.

The sample holds many counts of this clonotype. The chain employs TRBV7-2 and TRBJ2-4, with TRBD1 matching over 9 bases. The CDR3 loop spans 14 amino acids. V was clipped by 4 bases and J by 7 bases; unmatched bases: 5. Germline lookup yields CDR1 SGHTA and CDR2 FQGNSA. CDR3 bases: TGTGCCAGCAGCTCGAGGACAGGGGCGAACATTCAGTACTTC. Encoded protein: CASSSRTGANIQYF.

The J gene is TRBJ1-2, the V gene TRBV20-1; a weak D match, TRBD1 (5 bases). V shed 5 bases and J shed 3 bases, with 10 bases lying between them. The germline V gene encodes CDR1 DFQATT and CDR2 SNEGSKA (reference sequence). The CDR3 is 12 amino acids. The CDR3 bases are TGCAGTGCTTCCGGGACGGACTATGGCTACACCTTC. Translation: CSASGTDYGYTF.

This clonotype was found a few times. The chain has TRBV7-2 and TRBJ1-3; perhaps TRBD1 as D (5 bases). From germline, CDR1 is SGHTA and CDR2 FQGNSA. V lost 1 base and J 5 bases, leaving 9 bases between the germline ends. This CDR3 comprises 14 residues. CDR3 bases: TGTGCCAGCAGCTTAGTGGGACGGAGAAACACCATATATTTT. Protein product: CASSLVGRRNTIYF.

This clonotype was found a few times. This rearrangement joins TRBV7-9 to TRBJ2-7; 8 bases are a match to TRBD1. The length of the CDR3 is 16 residues. The germline V gene has CDR1 SEHNR and CDR2 FQNEAQ (reference sequence). J gave up 6 bases and V 3 bases, and 13 bases lay outside the gene matches. The CDR3 loop is CASSFRAPGTGGEQYF. The DNA of the CDR3 is TGTGCCAGCAGCTTTAGGGCTCCCGGGACAGGCGGCGAGCAGTACTTC.

This clonotype has ten or more counts. The chain recombines TRBV9 with TRBJ2-4; D unresolved. The CDR3 runs 14 residues. V was pared by 0 bases and J by 3 bases, with 7 bases between. The germline V gene encodes CDR1 SGDLS and CDR2 YYNGEE. CDR3 in amino acids: CASSVGAGKNIQYF. CDR3 DNA: TGTGCCAGCAGCGTAGGGGCAGGCAAAAACATTCAGTACTTC.

This clonotype appeared a few times. This chain links TRBV7-2 with TRBJ2-7; D is perhaps TRBD2 (5 bases). This CDR3 has 14 amino acids. Deletions cut 5 bases from V and 3 bases from J, with 14 bases between. CDR1 and CDR2 (germline): SGHTA, FQGNSA. The DNA of the CDR3 is TGTGCCAGCAGCCCACAACGCCGGGACTACGAGCAGTACTTC. This codes for CASSPQRRDYEQYF.

This clonotype was found many times. This sequence joins TRBV7-2 and TRBJ2-5; 7 positions match TRBD1. The CDR3 covers 14 residues. The trim removed 4 bases at V and 5 bases at J, leaving 7 bases unmatched. CDR1 is SGHTA, CDR2 FQGNSA, per germline. In nucleotides, the CDR3 is TGTGCCAGCAGCTCGAGGGGGCGCTTTGAGACCCAGTACTTC. Its protein product is CASSSRGRFETQYF.